This T cell receptor (beta chain) was captured by sequencing in a study of cytomegalovirus exposure and HLA in healthy donors. Study-wide background: A subsequent analysis reported that the roughly 130 validation repertoires were produced on the same platform that had also been used for the 666 first-cohort repertoires. Study findings and constraints: As confirmed in vitro, three CMV-associated chains were specific for CMV antigens. Most sequenced TCRs were rare (though some public TCRs occurred in many donors). TCR beta chains numbering more than 150 were designated cytomegalovirus-associated.

The CDR3 totals 16 residues. Germline CDR1 is MNHNS and CDR2 is SASEGT. J was trimmed by 8 bases and V by 3 bases; bases with no gene match: 13. As regards this clone: The antigen is not known.

The assay was immunoSEQ multiplex PCR, and TCRdb's table has in-frame clones only and misses some. The table lists some 150,000 clones, roughly 87% of them singletons, with about 4.9% in the top ten. The TCR originated in a man aged 18 to 30 in good health and CMV-seropositive. Sequenced: PBMCs. The rearrangement uses TRBV6-1 and TRBJ2-5; 9 bases align to TRBD2. The CDR3 DNA reads as TGTGCCAGCAGTGATGGTTGGGGCGGGGGGGCCCGCACCCAGTACTTC. Its translation: CASSDGWGGGARTQYF.